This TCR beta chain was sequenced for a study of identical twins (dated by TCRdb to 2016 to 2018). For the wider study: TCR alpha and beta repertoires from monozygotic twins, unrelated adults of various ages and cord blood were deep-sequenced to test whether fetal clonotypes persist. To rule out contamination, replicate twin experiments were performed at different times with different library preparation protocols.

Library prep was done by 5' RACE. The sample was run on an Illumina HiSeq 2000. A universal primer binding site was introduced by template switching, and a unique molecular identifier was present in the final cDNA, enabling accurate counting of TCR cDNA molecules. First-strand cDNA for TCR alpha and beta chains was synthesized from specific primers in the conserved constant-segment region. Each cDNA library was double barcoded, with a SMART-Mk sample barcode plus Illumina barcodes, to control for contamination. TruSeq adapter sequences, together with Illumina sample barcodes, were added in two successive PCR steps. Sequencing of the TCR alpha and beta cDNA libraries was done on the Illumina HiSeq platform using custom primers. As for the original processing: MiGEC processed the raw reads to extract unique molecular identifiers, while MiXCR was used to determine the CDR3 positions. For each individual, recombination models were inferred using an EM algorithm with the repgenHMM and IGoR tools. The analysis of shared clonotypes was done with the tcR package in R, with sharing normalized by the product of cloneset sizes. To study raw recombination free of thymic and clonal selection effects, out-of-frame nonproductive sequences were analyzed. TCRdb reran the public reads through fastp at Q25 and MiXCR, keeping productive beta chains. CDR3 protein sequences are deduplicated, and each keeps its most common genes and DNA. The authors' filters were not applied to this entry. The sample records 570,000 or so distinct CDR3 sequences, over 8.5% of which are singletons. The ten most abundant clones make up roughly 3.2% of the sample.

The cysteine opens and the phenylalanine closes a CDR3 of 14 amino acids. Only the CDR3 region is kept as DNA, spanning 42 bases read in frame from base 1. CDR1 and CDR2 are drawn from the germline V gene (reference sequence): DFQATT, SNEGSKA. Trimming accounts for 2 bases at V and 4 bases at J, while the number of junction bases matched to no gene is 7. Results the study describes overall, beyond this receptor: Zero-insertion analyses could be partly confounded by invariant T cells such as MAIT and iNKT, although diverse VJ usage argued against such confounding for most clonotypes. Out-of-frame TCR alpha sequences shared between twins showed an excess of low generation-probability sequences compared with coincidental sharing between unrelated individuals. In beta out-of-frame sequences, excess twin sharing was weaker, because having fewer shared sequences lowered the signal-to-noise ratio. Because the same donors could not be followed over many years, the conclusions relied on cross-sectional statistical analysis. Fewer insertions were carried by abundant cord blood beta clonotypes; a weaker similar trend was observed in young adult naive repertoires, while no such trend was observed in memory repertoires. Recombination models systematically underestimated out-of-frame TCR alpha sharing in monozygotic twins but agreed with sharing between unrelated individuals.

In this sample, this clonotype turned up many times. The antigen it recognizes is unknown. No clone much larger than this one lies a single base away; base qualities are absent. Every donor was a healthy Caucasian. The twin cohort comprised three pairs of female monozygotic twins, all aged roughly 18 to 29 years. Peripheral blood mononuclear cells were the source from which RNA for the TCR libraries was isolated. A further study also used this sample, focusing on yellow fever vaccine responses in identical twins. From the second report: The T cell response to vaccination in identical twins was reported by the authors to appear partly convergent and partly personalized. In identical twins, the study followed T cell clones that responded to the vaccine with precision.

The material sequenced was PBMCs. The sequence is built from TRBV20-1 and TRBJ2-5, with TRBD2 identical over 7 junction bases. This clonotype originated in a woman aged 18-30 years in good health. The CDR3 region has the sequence CSARQWWGGETQYF. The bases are TGCAGTGCTAGACAGTGGTGGGGGGGAGAGACCCAGTACTTC.